The rows below give T cell receptor beta chains drawn from one sample of a study of OX40 agonist ivuxolimab in advanced cancers. The protocol was immunoSEQ multiplex PCR, while the TCRdb copy is restricted to in-frame clones and leaves out a portion. There are some 50,000 clones in the sample; 75% to 80% occur only once, and 6.5% to 9.5% lies in the top ten. The material sequenced was CD4+ or CD8+ T cells sorted from blood, taken in a trial of the OX40 agonist ivuxolimab. All receptors come from an adult with an advanced solid tumor such as melanoma, head and neck, liver or kidney cancer. CDR3s include the opening cysteine and the closing phenylalanine or tryptophan. Clone size appears in some rows only: once, few, many, or a class for an expanded clone.

.,TRBJ1-6,TRBV15,CATSRETGGISPLHF
.,TRBJ2-5,TRBV14,CASSPPSQFQETQYF
.,TRBJ1-5,TRBV5-1,CASSLAANQPQHF
few,TRBJ1-2,TRBV6-5,CASSRDTFNYGYTF
.,TRBJ2-2,TRBV7-2,CASSPNRNTGELFF
.,TRBJ1-1,TRBV7-9,CASSPLGVDPEAFF
.,TRBJ2-3,TRBV6-1,CASRTEDTQYF
.,TRBJ2-3,TRBV18,CASSPLTGGDTDTQYF
.,TRBJ2-3,TRBV4-3,CASSQDPTGSIYTDTQYF
few,TRBJ2-3,TRBV7-2,CASSATGVGTDTQYF
.,TRBJ2-3,TRBV30,CAWNQGQGVTDTQYF
medium-sized,TRBJ1-2,TRBV18,CASSSDGDYGYTF
few,TRBJ2-1,TRBV5-1,CASSLDMYNEQFF
.,TRBJ1-1,TRBV29-1,CSVARRGLNTEAFF
.,TRBJ2-4,TRBV25-1,CASSLGTGGANIQYF
once,TRBJ2-5,TRBV5-4,CASNFWGFSEETQYF
few,TRBJ1-6,TRBV4-1,CASSQDREGPTPHSPLHF
.,TRBJ1-1,TRBV7-2,CASSRSNTEAFF
.,TRBJ1-2,TRBV5-5,CASSLGQLVGNYGYTF
.,TRBJ2-1,TRBV6-6,CASSSGTANNEQFF
.,.,TRBV6-1,CATMRSGYLYEQYF
.,.,TRBV7-9,CASSLVAGGYEQYF
few,TRBJ2-4,TRBV30,CAWSGFTKNIQYF
.,TRBJ1-4,TRBV30,CAWSVGLSTNEKLFF
.,TRBJ1-5,TRBV2,CASSSLQQGSRPQHF
.,TRBJ1-1,TRBV6-1,CASSEGGSFGIGTEAFF
.,TRBJ2-5,TRBV10-2,CASSRLAGDQETQYF
.,TRBJ1-1,TRBV14,CASSQGQIPNTEAFF
few,TRBJ2-7,TRBV9,CASSVAPFDEQYF
.,TRBJ1-1,TRBV28,CASSLMQGAGDTEAFF
.,TRBJ2-3,TRBV25-1,CASSPGGQGPRTDTQYF
.,TRBJ2-7,TRBV11-2,CASSSGSVHEQYF
.,TRBJ2-7,TRBV27,CASSKNYEQYF
few,TRBJ2-2,TRBV5-1,CASSLFPLRENTGELFF
.,TRBJ1-6,TRBV7-2,CASSPRVFSPLHF
.,TRBJ2-3,TRBV6-6,CASSLTDTQYF
.,TRBJ2-7,TRBV15,CATSRVRRTYEQYF
.,TRBJ1-5,TRBV7-2,CASRFTSQGDQPQHF
once,TRBJ1-1,TRBV9,CASSVADPGLTEAFF
many,TRBJ2-7,TRBV21-1,CASSKGYYEQYF
.,TRBJ2-5,TRBV5-1,CASSPGGGRRETQYF
.,TRBJ1-2,TRBV5-6,CASSLSAGYYNYGYTF
.,TRBJ2-7,TRBV6-5,CASRIRRGETHEQYF
once,TRBJ2-1,TRBV6-1,CASSAEAVTYNEQFF
.,TRBJ2-2,TRBV10-3,CAISESEQSLNTGELFF